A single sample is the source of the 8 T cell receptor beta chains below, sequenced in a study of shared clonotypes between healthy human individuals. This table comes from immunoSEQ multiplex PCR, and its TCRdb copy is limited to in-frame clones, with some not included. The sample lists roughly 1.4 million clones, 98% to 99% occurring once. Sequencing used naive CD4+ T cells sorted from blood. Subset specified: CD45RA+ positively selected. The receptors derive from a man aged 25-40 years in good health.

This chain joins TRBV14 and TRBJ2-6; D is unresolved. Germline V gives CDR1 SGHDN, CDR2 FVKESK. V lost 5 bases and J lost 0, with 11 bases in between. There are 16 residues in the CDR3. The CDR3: CASSATWLSGANVLTF. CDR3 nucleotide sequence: TGTGCCAGCAGCGCAACGTGGCTCTCTGGGGCCAACGTCCTGACTTTC.

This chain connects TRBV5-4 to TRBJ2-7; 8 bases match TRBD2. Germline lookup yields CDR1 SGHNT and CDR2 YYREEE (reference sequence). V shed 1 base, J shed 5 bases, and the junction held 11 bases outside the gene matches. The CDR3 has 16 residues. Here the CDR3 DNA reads TGTGCCAGCAGCTTGAGGGGCGGGGGGAAAGCCCACGAGCAGTACTTC. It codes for CASSLRGGGKAHEQYF. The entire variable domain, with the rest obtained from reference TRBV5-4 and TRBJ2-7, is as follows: ETGVTQSPTHLIKTRGQQVTLRCSSQSGHNTVSWYQQALGQGPQFIFQYYREEENGRGNFPPRFSGLQFPNYSSELNVNALELDDSALYLCASSLRGGGKAHEQYFGPGTRLTVT.

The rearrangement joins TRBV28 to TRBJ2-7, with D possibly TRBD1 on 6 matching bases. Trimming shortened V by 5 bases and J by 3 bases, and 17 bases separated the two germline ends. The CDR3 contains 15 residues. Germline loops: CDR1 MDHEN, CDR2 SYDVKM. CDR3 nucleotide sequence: TGTGCCAGCAGTATTGGTGGGGGCCCTCTCTACGAGCAGTACTTC. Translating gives CASSIGGGPLYEQYF.

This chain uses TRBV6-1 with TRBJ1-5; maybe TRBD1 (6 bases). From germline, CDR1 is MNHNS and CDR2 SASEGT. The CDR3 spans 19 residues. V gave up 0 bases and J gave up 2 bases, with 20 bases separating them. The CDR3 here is CASSEARGAGNLGNQPQHF. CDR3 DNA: TGTGCCAGCAGTGAAGCGAGGGGGGCAGGGAATTTGGGCAATCAGCCCCAGCATTTT.

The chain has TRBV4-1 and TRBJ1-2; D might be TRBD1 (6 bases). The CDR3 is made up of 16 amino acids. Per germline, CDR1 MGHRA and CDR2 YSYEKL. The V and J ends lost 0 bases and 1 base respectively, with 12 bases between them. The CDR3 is CASSQDLRQDNYGYTF. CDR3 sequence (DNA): TGCGCCAGCAGCCAAGACCTAAGACAGGATAACTATGGCTACACCTTC.

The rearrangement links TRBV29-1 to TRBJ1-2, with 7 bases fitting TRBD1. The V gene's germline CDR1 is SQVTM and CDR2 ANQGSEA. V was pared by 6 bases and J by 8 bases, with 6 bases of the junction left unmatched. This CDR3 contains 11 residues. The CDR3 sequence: CSVTGPGGYTF. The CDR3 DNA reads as TGCAGCGTGACAGGGCCTGGAGGCTACACCTTC.

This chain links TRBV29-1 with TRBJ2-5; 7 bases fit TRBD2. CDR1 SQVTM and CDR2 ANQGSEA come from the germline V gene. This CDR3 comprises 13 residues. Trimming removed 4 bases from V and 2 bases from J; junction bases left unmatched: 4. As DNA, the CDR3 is TGCAGCGTTGGCGGGAGTCGACAAGAGACCCAGTACTTC. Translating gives CSVGGSRQETQYF.

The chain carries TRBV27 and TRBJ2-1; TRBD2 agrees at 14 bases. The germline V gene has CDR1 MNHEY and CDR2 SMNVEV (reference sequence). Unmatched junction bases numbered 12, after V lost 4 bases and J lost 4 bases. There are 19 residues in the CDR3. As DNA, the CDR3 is TGTGCCAGCAGTTCCACGGGACTAGCGGGAGTAGGGACTTACAATGAGCAGTTCTTC. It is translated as CASSSTGLAGVGTYNEQFF.